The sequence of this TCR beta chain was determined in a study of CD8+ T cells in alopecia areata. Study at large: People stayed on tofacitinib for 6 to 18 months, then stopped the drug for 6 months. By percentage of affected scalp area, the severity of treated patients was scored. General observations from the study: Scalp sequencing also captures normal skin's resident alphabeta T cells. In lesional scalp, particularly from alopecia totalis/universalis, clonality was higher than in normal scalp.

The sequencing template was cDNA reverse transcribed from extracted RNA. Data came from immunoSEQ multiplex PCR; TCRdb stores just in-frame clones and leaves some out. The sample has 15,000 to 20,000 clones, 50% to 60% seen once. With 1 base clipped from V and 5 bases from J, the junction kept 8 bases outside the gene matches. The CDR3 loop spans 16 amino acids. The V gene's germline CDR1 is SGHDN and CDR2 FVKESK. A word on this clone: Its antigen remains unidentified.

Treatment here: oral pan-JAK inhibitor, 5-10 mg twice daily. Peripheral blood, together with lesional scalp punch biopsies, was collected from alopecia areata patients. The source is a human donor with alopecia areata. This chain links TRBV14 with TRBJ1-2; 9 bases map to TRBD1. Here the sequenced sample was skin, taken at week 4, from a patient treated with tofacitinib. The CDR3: CASSQAGTGRLYGYTF. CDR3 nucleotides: TGTGCCAGCAGCCAAGCAGGGACAGGGAGGTTATATGGCTACACCTTC.